Following are 15 T cell receptor beta chains from one sample sequenced in a study of blood T cell repertoires in COVID-19. Clones were sequenced by immunoSEQ multiplex PCR, and TCRdb holds only the in-frame ones, with some missing. The sample includes under 400,000 clones, about 91% of them seen just once. Sequencing was performed on peripheral blood. All receptors come from a woman aged 25-40 years with COVID-19, enrolled during active disease.

This sequence joins TRBV19 and TRBJ2-7; D remains unclear. V was pared by 3 bases and J by 4 bases, with 10 bases between. Per germline, CDR1 LNHDA and CDR2 SQIVND (reference sequence). There are 13 residues in the CDR3. The DNA for the CDR3 is TGTGCCAGTAGTATCGGTGGCGGATACGAGCAGTACTTC. Translated: CASSIGGGYEQYF.

The chain uses TRBV6-5 and TRBJ2-1, with 10 bases fitting TRBD2. V shed 5 bases and J 7 bases; nucleotides not matched to a gene: 8. From germline, CDR1 is MNHEY and CDR2 SVGAGI. The CDR3 totals 15 residues. CDR3 region: CASSRSGGAMNEQFF. CDR3 nucleotide sequence: TGTGCCAGCAGTCGGAGCGGGGGGGCCATGAATGAGCAGTTCTTC.

V usage is TRBV7-9 and J usage is TRBJ2-3; 7 nucleotides align to TRBD2. The germline gives CDR1 SEHNR, CDR2 FQNEAQ (reference sequence). The CDR3 is 15 residues long. V trimming: 0 bases; J trimming: 2 bases; junction bases outside the gene matches: 2. The CDR3 here is CASSLALADTDTQYF. The CDR3 DNA follows: TGTGCCAGCAGCTTAGCGCTAGCGGACACAGATACGCAGTATTTT.

The J gene is TRBJ2-7, the V gene TRBV13; possible D gene TRBD1, 6 bases. Germline V lookup: CDR1 PRHDT, CDR2 FYEKMQ (reference sequence). There are 13 residues in the CDR3. V was pared by 8 bases and J by 5 bases, with 16 bases between. The CDR3 loop reads CASRDTLQDEQYV. The CDR3 coding sequence is TGTGCCAGCCGGGACACCCTCCAGGACGAGCAGTACGTC.

The V call is TRBV7-9, the J call TRBJ2-3, with D unresolved. V lost 4 bases and J 6 bases, leaving 11 bases between the germline ends. The germline V gene has CDR1 SEHNR and CDR2 FQNEAQ (reference sequence). This CDR3 is 13 amino acids long. CDR3 in amino acids: CASSSPFFDTQYF. The CDR3 DNA follows: TGTGCCAGCAGCTCCCCCTTCTTTGATACGCAGTATTTT.

The rearrangement uses TRBV5-1 and TRBJ2-3; D uncertain. CDR3 size: 15 residues. Trimming left V 3 bases short and J 0 bases short, with 11 bases between. Germline CDR1 and CDR2: SGHRS and YFSETQ. The CDR3 DNA is TGCGCCAGCAGCTCAACAGTTTCTAGCACAGATACGCAGTATTTT. Its translation: CASSSTVSSTDTQYF.

The chain joins TRBV4-1 to TRBJ2-7; 8 bases are shared with TRBD1. This CDR3 is built from 15 residues. The ends lost 6 bases at V and 3 bases at J; junction bases unmatched: 10. CDR1 is MGHRA and CDR2 is YSYEKL in the germline V gene. In nucleotides, the CDR3 is TGCGCCAGCAGTCTTTCCGGGACAGGCAACTACGAGCAGTACTTC. Amino acid sequence: CASSLSGTGNYEQYF.

This clone was seen once. This chain connects TRBV7-2 to TRBJ2-1; perhaps TRBD2 as D (6 bases). The CDR3 spans 18 residues. Germline V gives CDR1 SGHTA, CDR2 FQGNSA. V was pared by 6 bases and J by 0 bases, with 21 bases between. In DNA, the CDR3 is TGTGCCAGCAGTCATTTTAGTGGGGGGAAAACCTCCTACAATGAGCAGTTCTTC. Translation gives CASSHFSGGKTSYNEQFF.

The chain uses TRBV9 and TRBJ2-3; possible D gene TRBD2, 5 bases. The CDR3 is 15 residues long. Germline V gives CDR1 SGDLS, CDR2 YYNGEE. V dropped 3 bases and J dropped 3 bases, with 14 bases sitting between them. The CDR3 region has the DNA TGTGCCAGCAGCGCGACGGGATCCATTACAGATACGCAGTATTTT. Its protein product is CASSATGSITDTQYF.

The rearrangement uses TRBV7-2 and TRBJ2-3, with 7 positions matching TRBD2. The V segment lost 6 bases and the J segment 0 bases; nucleotides outside the gene matches: 6. This CDR3 contains 15 residues. From germline, CDR1 is SGHTA and CDR2 FQGNSA. CDR3 sequence (DNA): TGTGCCAGCAGTAGGGACTACCTAAGCACAGATACGCAGTATTTT. The encoded protein is CASSRDYLSTDTQYF.

The CDR3, as DNA: TGTGCCAGTAGTCCCTCTGACAGCAGCAATCAGCCCCAGCATTTT. It is translated as CASSPSDSSNQPQHF. The J gene is TRBJ1-5, the V gene TRBV19, with D possibly matching TRBD1 (5 bases). The CDR3 length is 15 residues. Trimming cost V 5 bases and J 1 base, with 12 bases left between them. Germline loops: CDR1 LNHDA, CDR2 SQIVND (reference sequence).

The CDR3, as DNA: TGTGCCAGCTCACCCGGGTTCGTAGAGACCCAGTACTTC. Translating gives CASSPGFVETQYF. The rearrangement uses TRBV18 and TRBJ2-5; D remains ambiguous. The germline V gene encodes CDR1 KGHSH and CDR2 LQKENI. CDR3 length equals 13 residues. V was trimmed by 3 bases and J by 4 bases, leaving 9 bases between them.

This clone is a singleton in its sample. V usage is TRBV5-1 and J usage is TRBJ2-7; 8 nucleotides agree with TRBD2. CDR1 and CDR2 (germline): SGHRS, YFSETQ. This CDR3 comprises 16 residues. Losses at the gene ends were 4 bases for V and 3 bases for J; bases not matched to a gene: 12. The CDR3 DNA is TGCGCCAGCAGCCCCCACGGGGGGGGATCGAGCTACGAGCAGTACTTC. Residues: CASSPHGGGSSYEQYF.

The chain employs TRBV6-1 and TRBJ2-3; no reliable D call. This CDR3 is built from 17 residues. Germline-derived CDR1 and CDR2 are MNHNS and SASEGT. V dropped 0 bases and J dropped 0 bases, with 13 bases sitting between them. Here the CDR3 reads CASSEARELYSTDTQYF. The CDR3 bases are TGTGCCAGCAGTGAAGCGCGTGAACTCTACAGCACAGATACGCAGTATTTT.

J is TRBJ2-7 and V is TRBV10-3; 7 bases fit TRBD2. V dropped 3 bases and J dropped 2; count of bases not matched to a gene: 7. The CDR3 sequence is 15 residues long. In germline, CDR1 is ENHRY, CDR2 SYGVKD. CDR3 amino acids: CAISEVRGGTYEQYF. The CDR3 nucleotides read TGTGCCATCAGTGAAGTTCGGGGAGGGACCTACGAGCAGTACTTC.